This T cell receptor beta chain comes out of a study of blood T cell repertoires in COVID-19. Overall study context: Acute-phase and convalescent COVID-19 samples originated in the United States, Italy and Spain. T cells, B-cell-depleted T cells, or PBMCs supplied cDNA or gDNA.

The germline V gene has CDR1 SGHDT and CDR2 YYEEEE. The CDR3 consists of 14 residues. V lost 6 bases and J 4 bases, leaving 15 bases between the germline ends. Original analysis: Amplification of reference gene primers was used by the study to estimate nucleated cell counts. Repertoires were generated with immunoSEQ multiplex PCR, while TCRdb's copy carries only in-frame clones and drops some. Clone size and the V and J calls come from that table; the DNA yielded D and trimming. The repertoire has approximately 150,000 clones, 84% of them found once; the top ten carry approximately 10%. Sequenced: peripheral blood. The chain links TRBV5-6 to TRBJ2-3, with D maybe TRBD1 (6 bases). This receptor was taken from a man in his sixties with active or convalescent COVID-19. The DNA of the CDR3 is TGTGCCAGCACCCCCCCCAGGGGATCAGATACGCAGTATTTT. This sequence encodes CASTPPRGSDTQYF.